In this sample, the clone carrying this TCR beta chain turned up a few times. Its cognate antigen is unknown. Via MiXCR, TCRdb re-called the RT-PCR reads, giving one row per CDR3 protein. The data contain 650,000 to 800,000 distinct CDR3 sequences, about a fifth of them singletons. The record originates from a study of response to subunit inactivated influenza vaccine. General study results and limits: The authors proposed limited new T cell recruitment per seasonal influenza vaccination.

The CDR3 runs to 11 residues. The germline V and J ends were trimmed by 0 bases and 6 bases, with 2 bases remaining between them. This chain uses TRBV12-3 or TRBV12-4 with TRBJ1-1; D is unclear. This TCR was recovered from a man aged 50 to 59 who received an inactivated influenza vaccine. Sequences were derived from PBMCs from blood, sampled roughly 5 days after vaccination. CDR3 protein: CASSLAAEAFF. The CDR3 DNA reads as TGTGCCAGCAGTTTAGCCGCTGAAGCTTTCTTT.